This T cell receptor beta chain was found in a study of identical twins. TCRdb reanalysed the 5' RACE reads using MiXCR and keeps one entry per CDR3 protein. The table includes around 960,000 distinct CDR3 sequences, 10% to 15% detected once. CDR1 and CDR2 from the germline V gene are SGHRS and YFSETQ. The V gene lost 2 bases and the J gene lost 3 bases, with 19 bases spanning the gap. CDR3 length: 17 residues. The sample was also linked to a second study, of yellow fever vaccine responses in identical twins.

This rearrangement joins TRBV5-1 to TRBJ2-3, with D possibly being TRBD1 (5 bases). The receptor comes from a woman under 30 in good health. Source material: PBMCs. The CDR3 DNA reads TGCGCCAGCAGCTTCGGCAGCACAGGTTTAGAAACAGATACGCAGTATTTT. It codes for CASSFGSTGLETDTQYF.